This TCR beta chain was recovered during a study of shared clonotypes between healthy human individuals. Study-wide points: Though the depth was large, rarefaction showed that sorted-subset sequencing was incomplete. Naive subsets generally exceeded memory subsets in estimated richness.

It was across several immunoSEQ plates that each subset's genomic DNA was evenly split. Sorted-subset replicate PCRs used 200 ng DNA, about 30,000 T cell genomes. Assay used: immunoSEQ multiplex PCR; TCRdb lists only in-frame clones, some missing. The data show about 960,000 clones, approximately 76% seen once. CDR3 length: 13 amino acids. Germline V gene data show CDR1 as SGHNT and CDR2 as YENEEA. Deletions cut 1 base from V and 3 bases from J, with 5 bases between. This clone was picked up a small number of times. Its specificity is unknown. This TCR came from a young man in good health. Specimen: memory CD4+ T cells sorted from blood. Noted subset: CD45RA-negative fraction. V and J are TRBV11-3 and TRBJ2-3; D gene uncertain. The CDR3 spells CASSLGPTDTQYF. For the CDR3, the DNA is TGTGCCAGCAGCTTAGGACCTACAGATACGCAGTATTTT.